Each of the 4 T cell receptor beta chains below was sequenced from the same sample in a study of T cell clones after liver transplantation. Libraries were prepared by immunoSEQ multiplex PCR; TCRdb keeps only in-frame clonotypes and omits some of them. Of about 68,000 clones listed, more than 85% were seen once; the top ten hold 0.85% to 1%. The source material was CD4+ T cells from blood, sampled roughly 25 months after liver transplant. These receptors all come from a human patient who received a liver transplant. Some T cells may originate from the graft donor.

This clone has only a few counts. The chain is built from TRBV1 and TRBJ2-7. TRBV1 is a pseudogene locus. The CDR3 runs to 11 residues. The CDR3 coding sequence is TGCACCAGCAGCCAAGGATACGAGCAGTACTTC. Translation: CTSSQGYEQYF.

This clone was seen just once. The chain uses TRBV11-3 and TRBJ2-7; 8 bases align to TRBD2. V shed 3 bases, J shed 5 bases, and the junction held 6 bases outside the gene matches. CDR3 size: 14 residues. CDR1 and CDR2 from the germline V gene are SGHNT and YENEEA. The CDR3 region is CASSFQTSVNEQYF. The CDR3 DNA is TGTGCCAGCAGCTTCCAGACTAGCGTCAACGAGCAGTACTTC. Filled out from reference TRBV11-3 and TRBJ2-7, the complete variable domain reads EAGVVQSPRYKIIEKKQPVAFWCNPISGHNTLYWYLQNLGQGPELLIRYENEEAVDDSQLPKDRFSAERLKGVDSTLKIQPAELGDSAVYLCASSFQTSVNEQYFGPGTRLTVT.

The chain joins TRBV4-2 to TRBJ2-7; perhaps TRBD2 as D (6 bases). In germline, CDR1 is LGHNA, CDR2 YNFKEQ. The V end was cut by 1 base, the J end by 2 bases, with 9 bases between. The CDR3 loop spans 14 amino acids. The CDR3 DNA is TGTGCCAGCAGCCAAGTAGCGGAGACCTACGAGCAGTACTTC. It specifies CASSQVAETYEQYF.

J is TRBJ2-1 and V is TRBV9; 8 bases line up with TRBD2. Germline V gives CDR1 SGDLS, CDR2 YYNGEE. The CDR3 is made up of 12 amino acids. With 4 bases clipped from V and 7 bases from J, the junction kept 1 base outside the gene matches. Written as DNA, the CDR3 is TGTGCCAGCAGCCAGCGGGGGAATGAGCAGTTCTTC. This encodes CASSQRGNEQFF. The whole variable domain, remainder taken from reference TRBV9 and TRBJ2-1, is DSGVTQTPKHLITATGQRVTLRCSPRSGDLSVYWYQQSLDQGLQFLIQYYNGEERAKGNILERFSAQQFPDLHSELNLSSLELGDSALYFCASSQRGNEQFFGPGTRLTVL.